This note documents a single T cell receptor beta chain sequence. Its antigen is still unknown. The ends were cut back, 6 bases at V and 2 bases at J, with 18 bases in the middle. The V gene's germline CDR1 is DFQATT and CDR2 SNEGSKA (reference sequence). This CDR3 is built from 15 residues. Quantitative 5'-RACE with molecular barcodes produced the TCR beta libraries. TCRdb re-called the 5' RACE reads with MiXCR, one entry per CDR3 protein. Here the sample spans a few hundred thousand distinct CDR3 sequences, 8% being singletons. This entry comes from a study of CD8 T cells in ankylosing spondylitis. General study findings and limits: According to the report, clones linked to the disease were significantly enriched in matched synovial fluid samples taken from ankylosing spondylitis patients. Ankylosing spondylitis blood appeared to carry a characteristic TCR beta motif of roughly eight highly homologous variants.

The rearrangement joins TRBV20-1 to TRBJ2-3, with D possibly being TRBD2 (6 bases). This sequence originates from a male donor with ankylosing spondylitis. Material: blood, either unsorted or a sorted T cell fraction (not recorded which). This chain's CDR3 is CSAIKTRGTTDTQYF. CDR3 bases: TGCAGTGCAATCAAGACTCGGGGGACCACAGATACGCAGTATTTT.